Sequencing of this T cell receptor (beta chain) was carried out in a study of blood T cell repertoires in COVID-19. Using immunoSEQ multiplex PCR, the repertoire was profiled, and TCRdb retains in-frame clones only, with some absent. The profile covers about 190,000 clones, with approximately 91% appearing a single time and around 2.3% taken by the ten largest. The CDR3 sequence is 15 residues long. V lost 1 base, J lost 0 bases, and 9 bases lay in between. Germline CDR1 reads MGHRA; CDR2 reads YSYEKL. The sequencing sample was made of peripheral blood. The sequence came from a man in his sixties or seventies with active or convalescent COVID-19. The chain combines TRBV4-1 with TRBJ1-2, with TRBD1 as a possible D gene (6 bases). The CDR3 loop is CASSQGTETNYGYTF. The CDR3 DNA reads as TGCGCCAGCAGCCAAGGGACAGAAACTAACTATGGCTACACCTTC.